Listed below are T cell receptor beta chains from one sample, sequenced in a study of monozygotic twins with inflammatory bowel disease. TCRdb reprocessed the 5' RACE reads and keeps a single row for each CDR3 protein, giving no DNA. The sample table sets out around 450,000 distinct CDR3 sequences. The sample consisted of blood. The origin of the receptors is a human donor with ulcerative colitis or Crohn's disease, or a healthy co-twin of an affected twin (not recorded which). The CDR3 runs from the conserved cysteine through the conserved F or W. Fields, in order: V gene, J gene, CDR3 protein.

v_gene: TRBV7-2; j_gene: TRBJ1-4; CDR3aa: CASSIVGTNEKLFF
v_gene: TRBV6-2/TRBV6-3; j_gene: TRBJ2-2; CDR3aa: CASSSRLAGHTGELFF
v_gene: TRBV2; j_gene: TRBJ2-2; CDR3aa: CASRGTGRNTGELFF
v_gene: TRBV7-2; j_gene: TRBJ2-7; CDR3aa: CASSPGRVTDYEQYF
v_gene: TRBV18; j_gene: TRBJ1-6; CDR3aa: CASSRGQGAPLHF
v_gene: TRBV11-2; j_gene: TRBJ2-3; CDR3aa: CASSLAGTDTQYF
v_gene: TRBV20-1; j_gene: TRBJ1-1; CDR3aa: CSARGSALNTEAFF
v_gene: TRBV11-1; j_gene: TRBJ2-1; CDR3aa: CASRFSGGPTADHSYNEQFF
v_gene: TRBV6-5; j_gene: TRBJ2-1; CDR3aa: CATLWGHEQFF
v_gene: TRBV6-5; j_gene: TRBJ1-5; CDR3aa: CASSYSGTGRQPQHF
v_gene: TRBV18; j_gene: TRBJ1-3; CDR3aa: CASSPVPAPLSGNTIYF
v_gene: TRBV27; j_gene: TRBJ2-5; CDR3aa: CASSLTSSETQYF
v_gene: TRBV11-2; j_gene: TRBJ2-1; CDR3aa: CASSSRGSGVLVFEQFF
v_gene: TRBV18; j_gene: TRBJ1-1; CDR3aa: CASSPFGGSPEAFF
v_gene: TRBV7-2; j_gene: TRBJ1-1; CDR3aa: CASGTGNTEAFF
v_gene: TRBV20-1; j_gene: TRBJ2-2; CDR3aa: CSARGLVDTGELFF
v_gene: TRBV7-3; j_gene: TRBJ2-3; CDR3aa: CASSRVGWSTDTQYF
v_gene: TRBV6-1; j_gene: TRBJ1-5; CDR3aa: CASSPIGFYQPQHF
v_gene: TRBV29-1; j_gene: TRBJ2-7; CDR3aa: CSVESTGTGASHGQYF
v_gene: TRBV10-2; j_gene: TRBJ2-1; CDR3aa: CASSESWGHEFF
v_gene: TRBV12-3/TRBV12-4; j_gene: TRBJ2-5; CDR3aa: CASSHGGGGAGYETQYF
v_gene: TRBV18; j_gene: TRBJ2-5; CDR3aa: CASSPGSGTGSQGTQYF
v_gene: TRBV7-2; j_gene: TRBJ1-1; CDR3aa: CASSFTAVNTEAFF
v_gene: TRBV20-1; j_gene: TRBJ2-1; CDR3aa: CSAPPGGRGRLIRNEQFF
v_gene: TRBV6-2/TRBV6-3; j_gene: TRBJ2-5; CDR3aa: CASVDSGTRGTQYF
v_gene: TRBV20-1; j_gene: TRBJ1-2; CDR3aa: CSAQRPDNYGYTF
v_gene: TRBV7-2; j_gene: TRBJ2-1; CDR3aa: CASSRTTYNEQFF
v_gene: TRBV12-3/TRBV12-4; j_gene: TRBJ2-1; CDR3aa: CASREGPEGGQFF
v_gene: TRBV18; j_gene: TRBJ2-7; CDR3aa: CASSLGLQATGLEQYF
v_gene: TRBV25-1; j_gene: TRBJ2-2; CDR3aa: CASSGRNTGELFF
v_gene: TRBV3-1; j_gene: TRBJ2-2; CDR3aa: CASSLQGANGELFF
v_gene: TRBV5-1; j_gene: TRBJ2-5; CDR3aa: CASSLEDQETQYF
v_gene: TRBV5-1; j_gene: TRBJ1-1; CDR3aa: CASSLFGTGGLYTEAFF
v_gene: TRBV19; j_gene: TRBJ1-5; CDR3aa: CASSTGTGNQPQHF
v_gene: TRBV7-9; j_gene: TRBJ2-3; CDR3aa: CASSSLSGGHTDTQYF
v_gene: TRBV2; j_gene: TRBJ1-5; CDR3aa: CASSENENSNQPQHF
v_gene: TRBV3-1; j_gene: TRBJ2-5; CDR3aa: CASSQDREQPKF